This T cell receptor beta chain was obtained from a study of shared clonotypes between healthy human individuals. Study results and caveats: The diversity represented, both genetic and in exposure history, was limited by few donors.

A note on this clone: Its antigen is unknown. Additional DNA sequences in this sample encode the identical CDR3.

TCRdb's copy holds only in-frame clones and misses some; the assay was immunoSEQ multiplex PCR. This repertoire shows 100,000 or so clones, around 68% found once; its top ten account for roughly a quarter. Germline CDR1 and CDR2: SEHNR and FQNEAQ (reference sequence). V shed 5 bases and J shed 3 bases, with 17 bases lying between them. This CDR3 is built from 16 residues. Sequencing was performed on memory CD8+ T cells sorted from blood. The subset was: CD45RO+ cells pooled with CCR7-negative TemRA cells. This TCR was sampled from a woman aged 25 to 39 in good health. The chain uses TRBV7-9 and TRBJ2-1; either TRBD1 or TRBD2 may fit D (6 bases each). The CDR3 reads CASSPKGGSRYNEQFF. The DNA of the CDR3 is TGTGCCAGCAGCCCAAAGGGGGGAAGCCGCTACAATGAGCAGTTCTTC.